This T cell receptor (beta chain) was observed in a study of T cell changes during pregnancy in multiple sclerosis. Germline CDR1 reads GTSNPN; CDR2 reads SVGIG (reference sequence). The CDR3 is 12 residues long. V lost 5 bases and J lost 2; bases outside the gene matches: 2. Assay: immunoSEQ multiplex PCR; the TCRdb copy retains only in-frame clones and omits some. The table lists about 50,000 clones, about 90% of them singletons, with under 9.5% in the top ten. This sequence was found in a female donor with multiple sclerosis, enrolled in a pregnancy study. The chain combines TRBV30 with TRBJ2-7; 8 bases are a match to TRBD1. The material sequenced was CD8+ T cells from peripheral blood mononuclear cells, taken after pregnancy. The CDR3 region is CAWGTGAYEQYF. The CDR3 DNA reads as TGTGCCTGGGGGACAGGTGCCTACGAGCAGTACTTC.